This TCR beta chain was identified in a study of blood T cell repertoires in COVID-19. TCRdb's copy holds only in-frame clones and misses some; the assay was immunoSEQ multiplex PCR. The sample shows a few hundred thousand clones, approximately 89% of them seen only once. The CDR3 is 15 residues long. The germline gives CDR1 SGDLS, CDR2 YYNGEE. V lost 4 bases and J lost 6, with 19 bases in between. This TCR was recovered from a man aged 40-55 years in a cohort exposed to, infected with or recovered from COVID-19 (not recorded which). The genes are TRBV9 and TRBJ1-2; no clear D. The sample was PBMCs or T cells enriched from blood (not recorded which). The CDR3 protein is CASSPSGRETDGYTF. The CDR3 coding sequence is TGTGCCAGCAGCCCTTCCGGAAGGGAGACTGATGGCTACACCTTC.